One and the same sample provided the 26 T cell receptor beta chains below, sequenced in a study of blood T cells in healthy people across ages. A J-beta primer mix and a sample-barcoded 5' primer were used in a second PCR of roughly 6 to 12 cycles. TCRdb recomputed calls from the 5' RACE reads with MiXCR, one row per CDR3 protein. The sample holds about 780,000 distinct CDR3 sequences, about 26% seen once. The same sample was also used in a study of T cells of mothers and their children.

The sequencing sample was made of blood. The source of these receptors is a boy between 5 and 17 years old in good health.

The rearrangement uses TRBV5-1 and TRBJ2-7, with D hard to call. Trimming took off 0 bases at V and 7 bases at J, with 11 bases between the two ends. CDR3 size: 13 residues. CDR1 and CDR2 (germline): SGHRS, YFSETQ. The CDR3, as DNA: TGCGCCAGCAGCTTGGTAGGTAGGTCTGAGCAGTACTTC. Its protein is CASSLVGRSEQYF.

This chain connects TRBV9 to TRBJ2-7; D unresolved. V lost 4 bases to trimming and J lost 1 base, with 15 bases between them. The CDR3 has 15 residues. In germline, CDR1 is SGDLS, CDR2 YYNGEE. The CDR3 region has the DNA TGTGCCAGCAGCCCGGTCTCCGGGTCATCCTACGAGCAGTACTTC. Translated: CASSPVSGSSYEQYF.

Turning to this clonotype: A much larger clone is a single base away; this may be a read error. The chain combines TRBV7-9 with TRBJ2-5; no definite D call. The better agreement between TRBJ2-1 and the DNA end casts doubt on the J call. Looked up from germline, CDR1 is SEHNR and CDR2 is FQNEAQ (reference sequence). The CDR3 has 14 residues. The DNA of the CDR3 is TGTGCCAGCAGCGTGCCCGACGATTGCAATGAGCAGTTCTTC. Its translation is CASSVPDDCNEQFF.

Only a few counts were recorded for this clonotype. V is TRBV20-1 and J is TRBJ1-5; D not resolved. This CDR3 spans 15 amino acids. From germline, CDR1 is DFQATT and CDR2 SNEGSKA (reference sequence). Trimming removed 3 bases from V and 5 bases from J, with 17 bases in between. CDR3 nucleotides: TGCAGTGCTAGCTCGTCGGCTGGGTCGGATCAGCCCCAGCATTTT. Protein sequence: CSASSSAGSDQPQHF.

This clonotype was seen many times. The CDR3 protein is CASSWASGDETQYF. The CDR3, as DNA: TGTGCCAGCTCATGGGCTAGCGGGGACGAGACCCAGTACTTC. This chain connects TRBV18 to TRBJ2-5; 9 nucleotides match TRBD2. Germline lookup yields CDR1 KGHSH and CDR2 LQKENI. V lost 5 bases and J lost 5; bases outside the gene matches: 6. The CDR3 is 14 residues long.

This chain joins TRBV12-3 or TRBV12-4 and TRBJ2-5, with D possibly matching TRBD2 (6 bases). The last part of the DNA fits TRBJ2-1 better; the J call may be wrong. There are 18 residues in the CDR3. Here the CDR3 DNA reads TGTGCCAGCAGTTTAAGGGGACTGTGGGCTGGTAGGAACAATGAGCAGTTCTTC. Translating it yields CASSLRGLWAGRNNEQFF.

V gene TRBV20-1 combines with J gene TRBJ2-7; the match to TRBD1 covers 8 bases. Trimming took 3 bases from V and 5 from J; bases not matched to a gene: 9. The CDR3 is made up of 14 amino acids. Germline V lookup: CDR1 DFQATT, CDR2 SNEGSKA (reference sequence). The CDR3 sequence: CSARQDRDPHEQYF. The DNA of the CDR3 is TGCAGTGCTAGGCAGGACAGGGACCCGCACGAGCAGTACTTC.

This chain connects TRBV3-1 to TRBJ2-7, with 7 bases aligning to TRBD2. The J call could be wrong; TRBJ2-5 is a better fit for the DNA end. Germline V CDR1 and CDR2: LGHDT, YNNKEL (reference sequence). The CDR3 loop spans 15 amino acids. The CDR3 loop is CASSHPGTNQETQYF. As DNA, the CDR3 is TGTGCCAGCAGCCACCCCGGGACTAACCAAGAGACCCAGTACTTC.

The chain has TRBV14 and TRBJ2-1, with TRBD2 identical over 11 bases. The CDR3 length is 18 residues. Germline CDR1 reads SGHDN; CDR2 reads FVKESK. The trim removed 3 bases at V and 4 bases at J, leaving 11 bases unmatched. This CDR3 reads CASSQGLAAYISYNEQFF. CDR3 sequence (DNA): TGTGCCAGCAGCCAGGGACTAGCGGCCTACATTAGTTACAATGAGCAGTTCTTC.

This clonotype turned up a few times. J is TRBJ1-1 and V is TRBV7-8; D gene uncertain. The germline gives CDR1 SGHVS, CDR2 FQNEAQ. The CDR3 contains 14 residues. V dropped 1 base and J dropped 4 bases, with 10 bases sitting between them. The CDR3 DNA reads TGTGCCAGCAGCTTAGGAACAGCAAGCACTGAAGCTTTCTTT. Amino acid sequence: CASSLGTASTEAFF.

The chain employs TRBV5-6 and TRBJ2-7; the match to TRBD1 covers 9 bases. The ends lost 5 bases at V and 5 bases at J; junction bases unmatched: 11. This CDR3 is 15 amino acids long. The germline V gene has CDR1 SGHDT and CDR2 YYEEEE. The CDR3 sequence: CASSPTGTGFNEQYF. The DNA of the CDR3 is TGTGCCAGCAGTCCTACCGGGACAGGGTTTAACGAGCAGTACTTC.

The CDR3 loop reads CSARGRGNYGYTF. CDR3 DNA: TGCAGTGCTAGGGGTCGGGGGAACTATGGCTACACCTTC. V gene TRBV20-1 combines with J gene TRBJ1-2; maybe TRBD1 (5 bases). CDR3 size: 13 residues. CDR1 is DFQATT and CDR2 is SNEGSKA in the germline V gene (reference sequence). V lost 3 bases and J 2 bases, leaving 10 bases between the germline ends.

The CDR3 loop is CASSKDRGQHNEQFF. The CDR3 DNA follows: TGTGCCAGCAGCAAAGACAGGGGGCAGCACAATGAGCAGTTCTTC. The rearrangement joins TRBV12-3 or TRBV12-4 to TRBJ2-5; 10 bases map to TRBD1. The DNA end is a closer match to TRBJ2-1, so the J assignment may be wrong. This CDR3 contains 15 residues.

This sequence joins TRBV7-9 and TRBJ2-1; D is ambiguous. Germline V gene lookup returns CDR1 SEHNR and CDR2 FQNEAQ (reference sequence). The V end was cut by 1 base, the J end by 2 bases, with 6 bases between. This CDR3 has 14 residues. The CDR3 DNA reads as TGTGCCAGCAGCTTAGAGACAACCTACAATGAGCAGTTCTTC. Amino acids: CASSLETTYNEQFF.

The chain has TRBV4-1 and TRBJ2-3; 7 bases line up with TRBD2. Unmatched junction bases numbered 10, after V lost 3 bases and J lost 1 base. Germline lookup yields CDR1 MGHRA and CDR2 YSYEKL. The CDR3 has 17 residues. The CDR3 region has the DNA TGCGCCAGCAGCCAGGGAGGGCGTCTTGGCGGCACAGATACGCAGTATTTT. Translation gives CASSQGGRLGGTDTQYF.

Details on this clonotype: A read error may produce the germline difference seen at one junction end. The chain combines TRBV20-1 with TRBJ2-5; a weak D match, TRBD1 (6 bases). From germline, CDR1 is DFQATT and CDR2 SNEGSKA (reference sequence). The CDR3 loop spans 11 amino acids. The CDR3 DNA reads TGCAGTGCGCCAACAGGACAGCTCGAATTCTTC. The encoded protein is CSAPTGQLEFF.

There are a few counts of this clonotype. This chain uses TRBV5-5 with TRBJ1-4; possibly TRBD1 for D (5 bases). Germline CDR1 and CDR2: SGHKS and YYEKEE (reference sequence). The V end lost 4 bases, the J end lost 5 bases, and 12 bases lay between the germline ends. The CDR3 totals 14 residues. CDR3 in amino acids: CASSPDKGNEKLFF. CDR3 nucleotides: TGTGCCAGCAGCCCGGACAAGGGGAATGAAAAACTGTTTTTT.

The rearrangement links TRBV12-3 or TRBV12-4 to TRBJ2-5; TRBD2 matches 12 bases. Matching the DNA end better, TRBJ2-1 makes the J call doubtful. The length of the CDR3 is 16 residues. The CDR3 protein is CASSPSLAGGHTEQFF. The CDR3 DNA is TGTGCCAGCAGTCCAAGCCTAGCGGGGGGGCACACTGAGCAGTTCTTC.

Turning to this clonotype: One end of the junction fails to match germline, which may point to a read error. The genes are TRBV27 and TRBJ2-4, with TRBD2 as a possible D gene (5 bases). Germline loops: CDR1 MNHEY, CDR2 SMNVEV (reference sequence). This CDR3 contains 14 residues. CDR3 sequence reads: CACTEREAKNIQHF. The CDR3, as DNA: TGTGCCTGCACAGAACGGGAAGCCAAAAACATTCAGCACTTC.

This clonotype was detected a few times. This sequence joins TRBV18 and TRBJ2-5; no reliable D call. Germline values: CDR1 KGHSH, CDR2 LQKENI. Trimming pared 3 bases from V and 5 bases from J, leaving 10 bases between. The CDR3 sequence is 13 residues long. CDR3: CASSPSNKETQYF. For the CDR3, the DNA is TGTGCCAGCTCACCGAGTAATAAGGAGACCCAGTACTTC.

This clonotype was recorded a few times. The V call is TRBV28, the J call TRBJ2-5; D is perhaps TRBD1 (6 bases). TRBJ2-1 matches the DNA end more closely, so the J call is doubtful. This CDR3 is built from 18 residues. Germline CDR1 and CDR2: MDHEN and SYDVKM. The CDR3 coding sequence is TGTGCCAGCAGTTCACGCAGGGAGCAGGGGTGGGATGTCGATGAGCAGTTCTTC. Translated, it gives CASSSRREQGWDVDEQFF.

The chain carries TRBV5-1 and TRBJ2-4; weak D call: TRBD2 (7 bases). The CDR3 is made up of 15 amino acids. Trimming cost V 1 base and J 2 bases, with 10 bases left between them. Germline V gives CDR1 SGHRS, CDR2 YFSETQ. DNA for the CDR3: TGCGCCAGCAGCTTGAGGGGGGGCCCCAAAAACATTCAGTACTTC. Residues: CASSLRGGPKNIQYF.

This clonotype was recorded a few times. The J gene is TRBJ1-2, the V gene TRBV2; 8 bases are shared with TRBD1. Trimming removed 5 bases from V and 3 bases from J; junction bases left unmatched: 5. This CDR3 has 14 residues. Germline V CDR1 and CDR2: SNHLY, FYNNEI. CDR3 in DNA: TGTGCCAGCAGTCCTTCGACAGGGGACTATGGCTACACCTTC. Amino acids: CASSPSTGDYGYTF.

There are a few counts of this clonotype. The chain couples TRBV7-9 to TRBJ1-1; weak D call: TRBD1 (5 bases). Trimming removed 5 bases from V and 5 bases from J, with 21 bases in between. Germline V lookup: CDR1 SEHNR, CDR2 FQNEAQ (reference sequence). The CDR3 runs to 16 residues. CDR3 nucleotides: TGTGCCAGCAGCACCCTAACGGGACGCACGGGGACTGAAGCTTTCTTT. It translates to CASSTLTGRTGTEAFF.

CDR3 protein: CASSLGHPLAKNIQYF. CDR3 nucleotide sequence: TGTGCCAGCAGCCTGGGACATCCCTTAGCCAAAAACATTCAGTACTTC. The chain has TRBV28 and TRBJ2-4; a weak D match, TRBD1 (6 bases). The CDR3 contains 16 residues. V was shortened by 6 bases and J by 0 bases, with 15 bases between the two germline ends. CDR1 and CDR2 from the germline V gene are MDHEN and SYDVKM.

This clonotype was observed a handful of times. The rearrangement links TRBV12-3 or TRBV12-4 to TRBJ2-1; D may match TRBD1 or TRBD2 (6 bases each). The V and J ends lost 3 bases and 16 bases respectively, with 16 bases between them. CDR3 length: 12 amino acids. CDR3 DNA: TGTGCCAGCAGTTTGAGGACGGGGGCCTGCTTCTTC. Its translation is CASSLRTGACFF.